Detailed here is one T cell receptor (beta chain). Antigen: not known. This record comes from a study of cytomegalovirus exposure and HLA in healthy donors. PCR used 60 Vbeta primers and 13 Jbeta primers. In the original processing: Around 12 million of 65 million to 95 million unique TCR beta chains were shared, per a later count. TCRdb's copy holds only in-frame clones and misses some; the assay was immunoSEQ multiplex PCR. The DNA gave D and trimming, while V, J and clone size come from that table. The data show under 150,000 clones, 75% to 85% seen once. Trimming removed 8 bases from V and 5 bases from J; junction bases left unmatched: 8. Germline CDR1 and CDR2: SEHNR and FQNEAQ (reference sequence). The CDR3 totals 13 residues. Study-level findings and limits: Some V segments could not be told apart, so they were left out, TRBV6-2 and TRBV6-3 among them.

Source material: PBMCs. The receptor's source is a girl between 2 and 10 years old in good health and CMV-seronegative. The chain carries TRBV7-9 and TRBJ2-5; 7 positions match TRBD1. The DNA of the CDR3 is TGTGCCAGCGGACTGGGACAGTTGGAGACCCAGTACTTC. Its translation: CASGLGQLETQYF.